This TCR beta chain appears in the sequencing data of a study of T-cell reconstitution after alpha-beta-depleted transplantation in children. After removal of 3 bases from V and 4 bases from J, the junction contained 4 bases not matched to a gene. CDR3 length: 14 amino acids. Germline CDR1 and CDR2: ENHRY and SYGVKD. Preparation of the TCRbeta library used unique molecular identifiers. TCRdb itself ran the PCR reads through MiXCR, one entry per CDR3 protein. The sample holds around 380,000 distinct CDR3 sequences; around 9.9% are singletons and the top ten take over 4.5%. In its sample, this clonotype was seen many times.

The sequence came from a human donor who donated a stem cell graft to a child with acute myeloid leukemia. This specimen consisted of PBMCs from the stem cell graft donor, obtained from the stem cell graft. The chain combines TRBV10-3 with TRBJ2-7; 9 bases map to TRBD2. The CDR3, as DNA: TGTGCCATCAGTGATCAGACTAGCGGATACGAGCAGTACTTC. Its protein is CAISDQTSGYEQYF.